The entry below describes one TCR beta chain. The ends lost 3 bases at V and 6 bases at J; junction bases unmatched: 7. This CDR3 has 15 amino acids. Germline V lookup: CDR1 MNHNS, CDR2 SASEGT. This table comes from immunoSEQ multiplex PCR, and its TCRdb copy is limited to in-frame clones, with some not included. The repertoire holds 100,000 to 150,000 clones, with around 92% as singletons. This sample is drawn from a study of control samples from healthy donors and cancer patients. This clonotype originated in a man of 80 years or more with head and neck cancer. Specimen: PBMCs. The chain joins TRBV6-1 to TRBJ2-2; the match to TRBD2 covers 7 bases. This chain's CDR3 is CASSEAPGLSGELFF. The CDR3 DNA sequence: TGTGCCAGCAGTGAGGCTCCGGGACTATCCGGGGAGCTGTTTTTT.